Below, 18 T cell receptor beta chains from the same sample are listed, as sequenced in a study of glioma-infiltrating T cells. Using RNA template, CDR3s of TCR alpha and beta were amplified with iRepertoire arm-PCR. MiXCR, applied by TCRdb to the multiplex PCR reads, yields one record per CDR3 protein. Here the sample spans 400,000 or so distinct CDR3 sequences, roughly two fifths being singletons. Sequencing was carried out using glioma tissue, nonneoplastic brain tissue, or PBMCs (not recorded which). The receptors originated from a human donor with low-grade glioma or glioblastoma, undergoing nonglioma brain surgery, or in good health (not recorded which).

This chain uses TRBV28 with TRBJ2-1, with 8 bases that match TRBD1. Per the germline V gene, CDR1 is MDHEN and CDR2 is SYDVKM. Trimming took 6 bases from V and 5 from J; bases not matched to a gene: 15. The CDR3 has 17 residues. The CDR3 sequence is CASSLARQGWGNNEQFF. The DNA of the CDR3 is TGTGCCAGCAGCTTAGCGAGACAGGGGTGGGGTAACAATGAGCAGTTCTTC.

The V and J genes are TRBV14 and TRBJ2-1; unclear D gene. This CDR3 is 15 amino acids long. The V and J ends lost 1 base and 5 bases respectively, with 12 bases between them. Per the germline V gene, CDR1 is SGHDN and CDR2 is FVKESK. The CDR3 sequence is CASSQVFSPNNEQFF. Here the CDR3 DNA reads TGTGCCAGCAGCCAAGTGTTTTCCCCAAACAATGAGCAGTTCTTC.

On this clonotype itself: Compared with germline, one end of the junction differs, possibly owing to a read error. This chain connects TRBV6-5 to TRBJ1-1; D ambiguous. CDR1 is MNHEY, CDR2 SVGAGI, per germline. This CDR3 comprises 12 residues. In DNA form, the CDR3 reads TGCGCCAGCAGTGACCGGGACACTGAAGCTTTCTTT. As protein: CASSDRDTEAFF.

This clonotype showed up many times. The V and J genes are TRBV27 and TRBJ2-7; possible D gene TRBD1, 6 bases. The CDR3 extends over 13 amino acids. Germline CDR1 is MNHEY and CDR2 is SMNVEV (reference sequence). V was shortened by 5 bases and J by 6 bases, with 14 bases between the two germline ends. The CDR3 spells CASSLQGWGEQYF. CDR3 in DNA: TGTGCCAGCAGTCTACAGGGCTGGGGCGAGCAGTACTTC.

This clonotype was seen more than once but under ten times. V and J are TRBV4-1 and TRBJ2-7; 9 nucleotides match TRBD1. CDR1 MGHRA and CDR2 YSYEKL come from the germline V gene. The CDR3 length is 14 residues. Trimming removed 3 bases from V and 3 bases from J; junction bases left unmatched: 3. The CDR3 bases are TGCGCCAGCAGCCATACGGACAGGGGCTACGAGCAGTACTTC. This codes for CASSHTDRGYEQYF.

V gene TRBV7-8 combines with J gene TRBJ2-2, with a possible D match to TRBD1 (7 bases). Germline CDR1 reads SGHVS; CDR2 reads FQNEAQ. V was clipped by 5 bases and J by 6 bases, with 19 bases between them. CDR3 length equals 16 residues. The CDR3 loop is CASSDYRGGGSGELFF. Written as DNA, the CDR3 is TGTGCCAGCAGCGACTACAGGGGAGGTGGTTCCGGGGAGCTGTTTTTT.

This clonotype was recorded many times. CDR3 residues: CASSTTGIQPQHF. As DNA, the CDR3 is TGTGCCAGCAGTACGACAGGGATTCAGCCCCAGCATTTT. This chain connects TRBV27 to TRBJ1-5, with 7 bases that match TRBD1. The length of the CDR3 is 13 residues. The germline gives CDR1 MNHEY, CDR2 SMNVEV (reference sequence). V was pared by 5 bases and J by 6 bases, with 4 bases of the junction left unmatched.

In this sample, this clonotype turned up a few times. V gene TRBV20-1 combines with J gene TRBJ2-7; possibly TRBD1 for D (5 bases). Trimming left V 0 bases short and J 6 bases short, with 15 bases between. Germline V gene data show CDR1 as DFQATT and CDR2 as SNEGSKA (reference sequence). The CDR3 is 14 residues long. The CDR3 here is CSARDRILQGEQYF. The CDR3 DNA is TGCAGTGCTAGAGATCGAATCTTGCAGGGCGAGCAGTACTTC.

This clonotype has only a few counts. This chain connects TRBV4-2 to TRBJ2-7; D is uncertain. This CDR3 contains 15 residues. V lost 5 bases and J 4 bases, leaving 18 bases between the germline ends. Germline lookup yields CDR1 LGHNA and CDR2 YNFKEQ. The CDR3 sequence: CASSRETHLGYEQYF. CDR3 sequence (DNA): TGTGCCAGCAGCAGGGAAACCCACCTAGGGTACGAGCAGTACTTC.

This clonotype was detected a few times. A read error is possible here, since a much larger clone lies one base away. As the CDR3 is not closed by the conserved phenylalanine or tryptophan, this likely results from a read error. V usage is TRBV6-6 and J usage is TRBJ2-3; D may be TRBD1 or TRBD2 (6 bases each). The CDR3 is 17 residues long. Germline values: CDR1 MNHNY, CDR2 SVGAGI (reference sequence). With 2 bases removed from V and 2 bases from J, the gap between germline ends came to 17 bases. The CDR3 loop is CASSYPADGGPTDTQYL. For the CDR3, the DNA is TGTGCCAGCAGTTACCCAGCCGACGGGGGCCCCACAGATACGCAGTATCTT.

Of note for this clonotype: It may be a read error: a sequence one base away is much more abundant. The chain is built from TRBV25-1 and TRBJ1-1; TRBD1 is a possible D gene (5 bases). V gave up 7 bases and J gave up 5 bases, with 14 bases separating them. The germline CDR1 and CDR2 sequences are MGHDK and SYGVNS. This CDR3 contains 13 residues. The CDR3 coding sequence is TGTGCCAGCACCCACGGGGGGAAAACTGAAGCTTTCTTT. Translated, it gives CASTHGGKTEAFF.

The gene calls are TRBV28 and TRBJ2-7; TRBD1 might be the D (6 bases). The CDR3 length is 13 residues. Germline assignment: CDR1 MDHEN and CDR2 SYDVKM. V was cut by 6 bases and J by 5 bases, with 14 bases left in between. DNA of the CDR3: TGTGCCAGCAGACCGAGACAGGCCCACGAGCAGTACTTC. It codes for CASRPRQAHEQYF.

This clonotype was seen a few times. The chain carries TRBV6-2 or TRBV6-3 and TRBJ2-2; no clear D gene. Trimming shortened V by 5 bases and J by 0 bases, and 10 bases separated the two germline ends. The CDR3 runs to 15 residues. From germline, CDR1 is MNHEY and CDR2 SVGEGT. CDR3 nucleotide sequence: TGTGCCAGCAGTCGAGACGATGCGAACACCGGGGAGCTGTTTTTT. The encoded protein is CASSRDDANTGELFF.

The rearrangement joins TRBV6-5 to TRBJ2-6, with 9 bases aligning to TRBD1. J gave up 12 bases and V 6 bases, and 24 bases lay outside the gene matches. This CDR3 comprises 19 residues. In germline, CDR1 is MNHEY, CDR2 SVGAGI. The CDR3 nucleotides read TGTGCCAGCAGACAGGAACAGGGGGCCTGGAGCTCTGGGACCGGCGTCCTGACTTTC. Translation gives CASRQEQGAWSSGTGVLTF.

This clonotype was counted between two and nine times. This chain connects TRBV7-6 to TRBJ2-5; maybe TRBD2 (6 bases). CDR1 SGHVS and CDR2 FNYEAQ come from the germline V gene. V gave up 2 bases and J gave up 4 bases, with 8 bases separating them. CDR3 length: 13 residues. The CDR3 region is CASSLTSRETQYF. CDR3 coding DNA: TGTGCCAGCAGCTTAACTAGCCGAGAGACCCAGTACTTC.

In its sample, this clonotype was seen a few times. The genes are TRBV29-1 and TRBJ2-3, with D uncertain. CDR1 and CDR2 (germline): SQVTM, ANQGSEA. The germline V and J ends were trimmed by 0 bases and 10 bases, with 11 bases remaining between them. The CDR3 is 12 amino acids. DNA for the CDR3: TGCAGCGTTGAAGATCGCGCAGTGGCGCAGTATTTT. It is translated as CSVEDRAVAQYF.

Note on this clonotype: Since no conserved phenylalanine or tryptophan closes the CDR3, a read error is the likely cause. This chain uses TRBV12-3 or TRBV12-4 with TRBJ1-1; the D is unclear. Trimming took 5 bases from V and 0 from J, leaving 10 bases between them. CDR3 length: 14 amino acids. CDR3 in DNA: TGTGCCAGCAGTCTACGACGCTTGAACACTGAAGCTTTCTCT. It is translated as CASSLRRLNTEAFS.

In nucleotides, the CDR3 is TGCAGTGCCCCCTCTAGCGGGAGTGCTCGAGATACGCAGTATTTT. Protein: CSAPSSGSARDTQYF. The J gene is TRBJ2-3, the V gene TRBV20-1; 10 bases are a match to TRBD2. Germline lookup yields CDR1 DFQATT and CDR2 SNEGSKA (reference sequence). The V gene end was trimmed by 6 bases and the J gene end by 5 bases; junction bases not matched to a gene: 11. This CDR3 is built from 15 residues.